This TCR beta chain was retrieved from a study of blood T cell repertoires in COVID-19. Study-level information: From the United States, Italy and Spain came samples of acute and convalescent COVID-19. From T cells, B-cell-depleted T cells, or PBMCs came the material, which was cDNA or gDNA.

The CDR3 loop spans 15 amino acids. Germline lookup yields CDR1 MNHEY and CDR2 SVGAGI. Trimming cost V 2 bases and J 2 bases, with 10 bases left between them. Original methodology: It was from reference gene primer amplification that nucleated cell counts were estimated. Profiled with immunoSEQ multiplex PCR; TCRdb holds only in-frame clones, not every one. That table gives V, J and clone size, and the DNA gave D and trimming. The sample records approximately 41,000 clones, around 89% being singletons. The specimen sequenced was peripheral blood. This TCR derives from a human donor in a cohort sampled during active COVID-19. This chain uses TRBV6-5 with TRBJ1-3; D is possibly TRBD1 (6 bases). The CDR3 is CASSYQGLAGNTIYF. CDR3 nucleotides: TGTGCCAGCAGTTACCAGGGGCTGGCTGGAAACACCATATATTTT.